The rows below give T cell receptor beta chains drawn from one sample of a study of vaccination and CD4 T cells after COVID-19. In TCRdb, the PCR reads were re-called with MiXCR into one record per CDR3 protein. Of around 19,000 distinct CDR3 sequences listed, just under 45% are singletons. Which antigens these TCRs recognize remains unknown. The specimen was CD4+ T cells from blood, cultured in vitro, collected after SARS-CoV-2 vaccination. These receptors originate from a human donor who had recovered from COVID-19. Each CDR3 is given with its conserved first and last residue. A D gene is named only where the DNA matches it firmly. Size is omitted from some rows. Given values are once, few, many or a class for expanded clones.

J: TRBJ2-7; D: -; size: -; V: TRBV6-2/TRBV6-3; CDR3: CASRRDGTASGYEQYF; DNA: TGTGCCAGCAGGAGGGACGGGACGGCCTCGGGGTACGAGCAGTACTTC
J: TRBJ2-5; D: TRBD2; size: once; V: TRBV7-2; CDR3: CASTLAGAVQETQYF; DNA: TGTGCCAGCACTCTAGCGGGGGCCGTCCAAGAGACCCAGTACTTC
J: TRBJ1-1; D: TRBD1; size: few; V: TRBV20-1; CDR3: CSAPPTGTGSLNTEAFF; DNA: TGCAGTGCTCCCCCCACCGGGACAGGTTCTTTGAACACTGAAGCTTTCTTT
J: TRBJ2-7; D: -; size: few; V: TRBV7-6; CDR3: CASSFGHYGNYEQYF; DNA: TGTGCCAGCAGCTTCGGACATTATGGAAACTACGAGCAGTACTTC
J: TRBJ2-2; D: -; size: -; V: TRBV20-1; CDR3: CSASGAGELFF; DNA: TGCAGTGCTAGTGGGGCCGGGGAGCTGTTTTTT
J: TRBJ1-6; D: TRBD1; size: -; V: TRBV6-2/TRBV6-3; CDR3: CASSHRTGTSPHNSPLHF; DNA: TGTGCCAGCAGTCACCGGACAGGGACATCACCCCATAATTCACCCCTCCACTTT
J: TRBJ1-5; D: TRBD1; size: few; V: TRBV12-3/TRBV12-4; CDR3: CASSSRQGHQPQHF; DNA: TGTGCCAGCAGTTCGCGACAGGGCCATCAGCCCCAGCATTTT
J: TRBJ1-2; D: TRBD1; size: -; V: TRBV7-2; CDR3: CASSVLRDRVAYGYTF; DNA: TGTGCCAGCAGCGTTTTACGGGACAGGGTAGCCTATGGCTACACCTTC
J: TRBJ2-5; D: -; size: -; V: TRBV24-1; CDR3: CATSDFAVRETQYF; DNA: TGTGCCACCAGTGATTTCGCGGTCCGGGAGACCCAGTACTTC
J: TRBJ2-7; D: -; size: -; V: TRBV28; CDR3: CASAQGSRQYF; DNA: TGTGCCAGCGCCCAAGGGAGTCGGCAGTACTTC
J: TRBJ1-6; D: -; size: -; V: TRBV28; CDR3: CASIDGGSSYNSPLHF; DNA: TGTGCCAGCATCGACGGGGGGAGCTCCTATAATTCACCCCTCCACTTT
J: TRBJ1-6; D: -; size: -; V: TRBV20-1; CDR3: CSARDRKGIYNSPLHF; DNA: TGCAGTGCTAGAGATCGGAAGGGAATTTATAATTCACCCCTCCACTTT
J: TRBJ1-1; D: TRBD1; size: -; V: TRBV11-2; CDR3: CASSLGTGILQEAFF; DNA: TGTGCCAGCAGCCTCGGGACAGGCATCCTCCAGGAAGCTTTCTTT
J: TRBJ2-7; D: -; size: -; V: TRBV20-1; CDR3: CSAWQREYEQYF; DNA: TGCAGTGCGTGGCAGAGGGAATACGAGCAGTACTTC
J: TRBJ1-2; D: TRBD1; size: -; V: TRBV5-5; CDR3: CASSKPGQGFYGYTF; DNA: TGTGCCAGCTCAAAACCGGGACAGGGCTTCTATGGCTACACCTTC
J: TRBJ2-5; D: TRBD1; size: -; V: TRBV12-3/TRBV12-4; CDR3: CASSGTADRVAQYF; DNA: TGTGCCAGCAGCGGGACAGCCGACCGAGTGGCCCAGTACTTC
J: TRBJ2-7; D: -; size: -; V: TRBV7-9; CDR3: CASSLATGSSYEQYF; DNA: TGTGCCAGCAGCTTAGCGACTGGGAGCTCCTACGAGCAGTACTTC
J: TRBJ2-7; D: TRBD1; size: -; V: TRBV6-1; CDR3: CASTGTGPPYEQYF; DNA: TGTGCCAGCACGGGGACAGGGCCCCCTTACGAGCAGTACTTC
J: TRBJ1-5; D: -; size: few; V: TRBV6-1; CDR3: CASSQQGRGNQPQHF; DNA: TGTGCCAGCAGCCAACAGGGACGCGGCAATCAGCCCCAGCATTTT
J: TRBJ2-7; D: TRBD1; size: -; V: TRBV6-1; CDR3: CASSQQGVSYEQYF; DNA: TGTGCCAGCAGCCAGCAGGGGGTCTCCTACGAGCAGTACTTC
J: TRBJ2-5; D: TRBD2; size: -; V: TRBV20-1; CDR3: CSASSPSGGFQETQYF; DNA: TGCAGTGCTTCATCTCCCAGCGGGGGTTTCCAAGAGACCCAGTACTTC
J: TRBJ1-2; D: -; size: -; V: TRBV2; CDR3: CASRLYRSNYGYTF; DNA: TGTGCCAGCAGACTTTACAGGTCTAACTATGGCTACACCTTC
J: TRBJ1-2; D: -; size: -; V: TRBV20-1; CDR3: CSAGTGGSYGYTF; DNA: TGCAGTGCAGGAACGGGAGGGAGCTATGGCTACACCTTC
J: TRBJ1-1; D: -; size: -; V: TRBV5-6; CDR3: CASSFGRINTEAFF; DNA: TGTGCCAGCAGCTTTGGACGGATAAACACTGAAGCTTTCTTT
J: TRBJ1-1; D: TRBD1; size: few; V: TRBV2; CDR3: CASRGDRGYTEAFF; DNA: TGTGCCAGCAGGGGGGACAGGGGATACACTGAAGCTTTCTTT